This T cell receptor beta chain comes out of a study of human T cells and chemical hapten exposure. The time point: patch test 2, 6 weeks after DPC sensitization. Sample treatment: therapeutic diphenylcyclopropenone sensitization with weekly scalp DPC. TCRdb re-analysed the RACE reads in MiXCR, keeping a single row per CDR3 protein. The profile shows about 54,000 distinct CDR3 sequences, 7.5% to 10% of them singletons. The germline CDR1 and CDR2 sequences are SGHTA and FQGNSA. With 1 base removed from V and 0 bases from J, the gap between germline ends came to 9 bases. The CDR3 runs to 15 residues. The chain recombines TRBV7-2 with TRBJ1-1; D is ambiguous. This clonotype was sampled from a woman aged 50 to 60 with alopecia areata. Some clones in this sample may be carry-over from other donors' samples. The sample here was whole blood, taken in connection with sensitization to the hapten diphenylcyclopropenone (DPC). The CDR3: CASSLGVHMNTEAFF. The CDR3 region has the DNA TGTGCCAGCAGCTTAGGGGTACACATGAACACTGAAGCTTTCTTT. Filled out from reference TRBV7-2 and TRBJ1-1, the complete variable domain reads GAGVSQSPSNKVTEKGKDVELRCDPISGHTALYWYRQSLGQGLEFLIYFQGNSAPDKSGLPSDRFSAERTGGSVSTLTIQRTQQEDSAVYLCASSLGVHMNTEAFFGQGTRLTVV.